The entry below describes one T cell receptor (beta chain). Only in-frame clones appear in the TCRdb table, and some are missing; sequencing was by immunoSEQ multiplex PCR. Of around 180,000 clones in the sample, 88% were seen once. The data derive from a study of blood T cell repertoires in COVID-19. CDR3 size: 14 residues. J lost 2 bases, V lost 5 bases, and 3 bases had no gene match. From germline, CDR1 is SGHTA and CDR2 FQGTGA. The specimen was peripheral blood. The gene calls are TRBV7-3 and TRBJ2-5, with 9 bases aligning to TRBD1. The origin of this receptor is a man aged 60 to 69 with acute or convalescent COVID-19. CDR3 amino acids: CASSQTGGQETQYF. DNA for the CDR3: TGTGCCAGCAGCCAGACAGGGGGGCAAGAGACCCAGTACTTC. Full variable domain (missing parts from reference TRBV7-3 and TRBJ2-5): GAGVSQTPSNKVTEKGKYVELRCDPISGHTALYWYRQSLGQGPEFLIYFQGTGAADDSGLPNDRFFAVRPEGSVSTLKIQRTERGDSAVYLCASSQTGGQETQYFGPGTRLLVL.